A single T cell receptor (beta chain) is shown here with its context. These data come from a study of T cell changes during pregnancy in multiple sclerosis. Looked up from germline, CDR1 is WNHNN and CDR2 is SYGVQD (reference sequence). There are 13 residues in the CDR3. The V and J ends lost 6 bases and 2 bases respectively, with 8 bases between them. Using immunoSEQ multiplex PCR, the repertoire was profiled, and TCRdb retains in-frame clones only, with some absent. The repertoire holds 50,000 to 80,000 clones, over 85% seen once, with approximately 1.5% in the top ten. The receptor's source is a female donor with multiple sclerosis, enrolled in a pregnancy study. The sequences come from peripheral blood, collected in the second trimester of pregnancy. The chain has TRBV10-1 and TRBJ2-1, with D possibly being TRBD2 (6 bases). CDR3 DNA sequence: TGCGCCAGCAGCCTAGCGACCTACAATGAGCAGTTCTTC. Translating gives CASSLATYNEQFF.